This T cell receptor (beta chain) is from a study of T cell responses to AZD1222 COVID-19 vaccine listed by TCRdb under 2021. At the level of the whole study: TCR sequencing was performed for about 250 trial participants, of whom roughly 200 were given two doses of AZD1222 and around 25 were given two doses of MenACWY control vaccine. Trial participants were enrolled by age into 18-55, 56-69 and 70-plus year subgroups, with approximately 160, 26 and 62 TCR-sequenced participants respectively.

Overall study outcomes, separate from this receptor: Epitopes outside the regions mutated in the B.1.351 and B.1.1.7 variants were reportedly recognized by nearly half of the unique spike-specific TCRs. In the small 56-69-year group, the increase in depth fell short of significance, most likely because of low power. After two AZD1222 doses, both the breadth and the depth of spike-specific TCRs were significantly higher than at day 0 and than in MenACWY recipients. Vaccine-associated CD4 TCRs spanned the whole spike protein, with dominant responses in regions 160-218 and 743-854. Because no day 14 peak-response samples were available, the repertoires could be characterized only after the peak T cell response. Only five to seven AZD1222 recipients were SARS-CoV-2 seropositive at baseline, limiting conclusions about previously exposed vaccinees. Most participants were white British and females outnumbered males, and the authors suggested that clonal diversity may have been underestimated.

As concerns this clone: This receptor's antigen is unknown. Within one base of it there is no much larger clone, and no base qualities were kept.

V is trimmed back by 6 bases and J by 8 bases, and the junction contains 10 bases that no gene match accounts for. The germline V gene supplies CDR1 MNHEY and CDR2 SVGAGI. The CDR3 goes from the cysteine to the phenylalanine over 15 residues. Left in the record is the CDR3 DNA by itself, 45 bases read in frame from the first base. The CDR3 regions of human TCRbeta chains were analyzed by immunosequencing. Concerning the study's data processing: Repertoire TCRs were matched against a reference library of SARS-CoV-2-specific TCRs generated with the MIRA antigen-specificity platform. Breadth was defined as the fraction of unique TCRs that were SARS-CoV-2-associated. Depth was defined as the fraction of total T cells that were SARS-CoV-2-associated. Using the MIRA data, each spike-specific TCR was assigned both to the spike region to which the TCR was reactive and to a CD4 or CD8 class. Log10-transformed breadth and depth values were compared by one-way ANOVA with Sidak's multiple comparisons tests. TCRdb's version of the immuneACCESS table is confined to in-frame rearrangements and falls short of the full clone set. An unresolved V gene accounts for under half of the shortfall where checked; the remainder is of unknown origin. V, J and clone size reflect that table, while D and trimming were determined from the DNA. This sample comprises 250,000 to 300,000 clones, around 93% of them detected only once. 0.5% to 0.7% of the sample belongs to the ten largest clones.

The meaning of the sample's time point label: about 28 days (+/-7) after the second vaccine dose. AZD1222 recipients given second doses at about 4 weeks or at about 12 weeks were pooled, since spike-specific TCR depth and breadth were not found to differ between the two schedules. Vaccinee samples were obtained from the UK trials COV001 and COV002, which included a single-blind randomized controlled phase 2/3 trial of AZD1222 (ChAdOx1 nCoV-19) in healthy adults. Trial participant PBMC samples were collected at day 0 and day 28 after the second dose for TCRbeta chain sequencing. The rearrangement combines TRBV6-5 with TRBJ2-2; TRBD1 agrees with 9 junctional bases. The receptor was derived from an adult who received the AZD1222 COVID-19 vaccine. The sequencing here drew on peripheral blood, taken 28 days after the second AZD1222 dose. The CDR3 loop reads CASRKQGARSGELFF. The DNA is TGTGCCAGCAGGAAACAGGGGGCGAGATCTGGGGAGCTGTTTTTT.